This entry describes one T cell receptor beta chain. What antigen it recognizes has not been identified. Within one base of it there is no much larger clone, and no base qualities were kept. Trimming accounts for 5 bases at V and 3 bases at J, while the number of junction bases matched to no gene is 5. CDR1 MDHEN and CDR2 SYDVKM are derived from the germline V gene. There are 15 amino acids in the CDR3, from cysteine to phenylalanine inclusive. The read is trimmed to its CDR3 DNA, 45 bases read in frame from base 1. Libraries were constructed by the immunoSEQ multiplex PCR assay. A mixture of 60 forward primers for TCR Vbeta segments and 13 reverse primers for TCR Jbeta segments was used in the multiplex PCR. A multiplex PCR assay on genomic DNA amplified the CDR3 region of rearranged TCR beta genes. The amplified TCR beta libraries were sequenced on the Illumina HiSeq System as 87-base-pair reads. In the paper's pipeline: In a later analysis, roughly 80 million unique TCR beta chains were counted across the 500 to 850 repertoires, and roughly 11 million of these chains were shared by at least two donors. Raw reads were error-corrected and collapsed into unique sequences by a nearest-neighbor algorithm in which closely related sequences were merged to remove PCR and sequencing errors. To assign V, D and J gene segments, CDR3 sequences were aligned to IMGT reference sequences. For a sequence to be retained, a match of at least six nucleotides was required to both a V gene segment and a J gene segment. A rearrangement was called productive if the CDR3 had no stop codons and remained in frame with V and J, and every other rearrangement was called non-productive. Following IMGT convention, CDR3 was defined as the stretch from the second conserved V-encoded cysteine to the conserved J-encoded phenylalanine. The earlier analysis of about 570 of the donors excluded any sequence lacking an unambiguous match to a single V gene segment. In an earlier analysis of almost 600 of the donors, a V segment was called functional when productive rearrangements were above 56.7%, and segregating when the standard deviation between donors exceeded 5%. A statistical classification framework was built for diagnosing cytomegalovirus status from the catalog of TCR beta chain sequences. V and J gene assignment, in a later analysis, came from comparing TCR nucleotide sequences with IMGT/GENE-DB human TR gene sequences. A later analysis assigned CDR3 sequences and most-parsimonious VDJ recombination scenarios with the TCRdist pipeline. A later analysis defined each TCR beta chain by its CDR3 amino acid sequence plus V-gene family, and excluded reads lacking a unique V-gene family. A later analysis removed several hundred highly shared, low-generation-probability nucleotide sequences to deal with suspected cross-contamination and a sequencing artifact. For each public chain, a later analysis derived a clonal expansion index from normalized ranks of inferred template counts within each repertoire. Generation probabilities in a later analysis came from a VDJ recombination model fitted to out-of-frame rearrangements, and those results were checked against IGoR. A later analysis scored TCR-TCR, TCR-HLA and TCR-CMV co-occurrence with hypergeometric tests, applying a repertoire-size bias correction to TCR pairs. To estimate false discovery rates, a later analysis permuted the HLA or CMV assignments 20 times. In a later analysis, co-occurring TCRs were grouped with DBSCAN, and TCRdist sequence similarity was added when clustering was performed within HLA-allele-positive subsets. Repertoires with fewer than 30,000 or more than 120,000 public chains were left out of co-occurrence clustering, as were about 5 repertoires with anomalous nucleotide sharing. The immuneACCESS repertoire file appears here via TCRdb, limited to in-frame rearrangements. These files lack a portion of the clones; in checked studies, under half of the deficit traces to unresolved V genes, and the cause of the others is not known. Clone size and the V and J calls come from that table; the DNA yielded D and trimming. The sample has approximately 170,000 clones on record, around 72% of them singletons. 6.5% to 8.5% of the sample belongs to the ten largest clones.

The data were taken from a study of cytomegalovirus exposure and HLA in healthy donors (dated by TCRdb to about 2017). Broadly, across the study: An earlier analysis of about 560 of the donors reported around 280 Gb of sequence data and some 110 million unique TCR beta sequences obtained from roughly 170 million T cells. An early release that covered about 600 HLA-typed donors contained approximately 290 gigabases of sequencing data and tens of millions of unique TCR sequences. Among the roughly 410 genotyped donors, 75% to 90% belonged to the genetic ancestry cluster associated with self-reported Caucasian donors. The aim of the study was to test whether cataloging public T cell receptors could identify signatures of past pathogen exposure. Using immunosequencing, the study profiled T cell repertoires from roughly 650 subjects and related those repertoires to cytomegalovirus serostatus. In addition to the first cohort of roughly 700 subjects, a separate validation cohort of some 120 different subjects was used. To predict cytomegalovirus infection status, the study combined high-throughput TCR immunosequencing, statistical association of individual TCRs with disease status, and machine learning. In a later analysis, previously published TCR beta repertoires from 550 to 700 donors were re-analyzed and high-resolution HLA genotyping was added so that TCR occurrence patterns could be studied. In the later analysis, no new phenotypic data were used to find candidate immune exposures; instead, reliance was placed on TCR beta sequences and their occurrence across donors. In an earlier analysis of more than 550 of the donors, high-throughput TCR beta sequencing was used to judge whether each TCR beta V gene segment behaved as functional or pseudogenic. Alongside the repertoire data, information on donor age, sex, ethnicity and CMV serostatus was compiled. A later genetic analysis took genome-wide SNP genotypes for about three fifths of the 666 donors and used that subset as a discovery cohort. Every discovery cohort repertoire had been produced on one sequencing platform. HLA typing included class I and class II loci at four-digit resolution. The number of donors typed differed by locus, with about 629-640 for A, B, C, DRB1 and DQB1, roughly 550 for DQA1, over 600 for DPA1, and some 440 for DPB1. Roughly 5 DR-DQ haplotypes were handled as single units for association and clustering, since linkage in the cohort was strong. On average, roughly 250,000 unique TCR beta nucleotide sequences were sequenced per donor among 300 to 500 genotyped donors of the cohort, with 15% to 20% of those sequences being non-productive. The study at large found these results: Compared with equally common non-associated chains, HLA-associated TCR beta chains in a later analysis were more clonally expanded and had lower generation probabilities. The authors suggested that the approach could potentially be generalized to other disease states and immunological phenotypes. V-gene and J-gene trimming of TCR beta chains was associated with a missense DCLRE1C variant in a later genetic analysis, and the association was replicated in an independent cohort. In a later genetic analysis, fewer N-insertions in productive TCRs were reported among donors in an Asian-associated ancestry cluster than the roughly 700-donor mean. Correlated functional status among segregating V segments might be attributable to linkage disequilibrium, but an unknown experimental factor could not be ruled out. The study listed 150 to 200 TCR beta chains as associated with cytomegalovirus. Three of the identified cytomegalovirus-associated TCR beta chains were confirmed in vitro to be specific for cytomegalovirus antigens. A later analysis associated some 17,000 TCR beta sequences with specific HLA alleles at a false discovery rate of 0.05. Some IMGT-functional V segments, including TRBV6-2 and TRBV6-3, could not be told apart with the 87-base-pair reads, so those segments were excluded. According to a later analysis, TCR association rates differed among HLA loci, with DRB1 alleles showing the most associated TCRs and HLA-C alleles showing the fewest. Broadly in line with IMGT annotations, most TCR beta V segments showed up in productive rearrangements about 87% or about 30% of the time in an earlier analysis of under 700 of the donors. The classifier was reported to diagnose cytomegalovirus status with high specificity and sensitivity in both the original cohort and the validation cohort. Sequencing depth was assumed to be roughly uniform across donors in the presence/absence analyses, though that assumption may not hold. The earlier analysis of 587 of the donors excluded roughly 16 rarely observed V segments, including chromosome 9 orphons, because counts were too low. A later analysis reported that several top co-occurrence clusters appeared linked to parvovirus B19, influenza, CMV and Epstein-Barr virus. In a later analysis, most CMV-associated TCR beta chains were found to appear HLA-restricted, with HLA associations seemingly driven largely by CMV exposure. A further reported finding was that TCR beta sequences accurately predicted the HLA-A and HLA-B alleles for most subjects in the first cohort. Because HLA typing was unavailable for some donors at each locus, only the typed subset was used in association tests. A cluster of highly shared sequence variants was judged likely to represent a technical artifact of the sequencing pipeline. For the cohort, immune exposure information was limited to CMV serostatus. While some public TCRs were present in many individuals, most TCR sequences turned up only very rarely across donors. Assigning TCR associations to individual alleles was difficult when HLA alleles, especially DR and DQ, strongly co-occurred. Only TCR beta chains were sequenced in this cohort, and the absence of alpha or paired-chain data limited detectable features.

In total, fewer than 750 healthy bone marrow donors made up the cohort. At the time of sampling, all cohort members were nominally healthy, though unrecorded immune exposures were likely present. The donor was CMV seropositive and was included in the group of 250 to 350 seropositive cohort members. Each donor provided a peripheral blood sample, and peripheral blood mononuclear cells were used for TCR beta sequencing. The Qiagen DNeasy Blood Extraction Kit was used to extract genomic DNA from the blood cell samples. The sequence came from a woman between 40 and 55 years old in good health and CMV-seropositive. The chain is encoded by TRBV28 joined to TRBJ2-5; 11 middle bases align to TRBD2. Input material: PBMCs. This receptor carries the CDR3 CASSTSGGYEETQYF. The DNA sequence is as follows: TGTGCCAGCAGTACTAGCGGGGGCTATGAAGAGACCCAGTACTTC. With all but the CDR3 taken from the reference TRBV28 and TRBJ2-5 genes, the full variable domain is: DVKVTQSSRYLVKRTGEKVFLECVQDMDHENMFWYRQDPGLGLRLIYFSYDVKMKEKGDIPEGYSVSREKKERFSLILESASTNQTSMYLCASSTSGGYEETQYFGPGTRLLVL.